Listed below are T cell receptor beta chains from one sample, sequenced in a study of cytomegalovirus exposure and HLA in healthy donors. Data came from immunoSEQ multiplex PCR; TCRdb stores just in-frame clones and leaves some out. Here the sample spans about 110,000 clones, 80% to 85% being singletons. The sample was PBMCs. The receptors come from a man aged 25 to 40 in good health and CMV-seropositive. The CDR3 runs from the conserved cysteine through the conserved F or W. Each record gives: J gene, V gene, D gene, clone size, CDR3 DNA, CDR3 protein. A D gene is named only where the DNA matches it firmly. For some rows the clone size is stated as once, few or many, or as a class when expanded; others skip it.

J gene: TRBJ2-7
V gene: TRBV15
D gene: .
clone size: .
CDR3 DNA: TGTGCCACCAAGCCCTTTCCCCAGGCCTACGAGCAGTACTTC
CDR3 protein: CATKPFPQAYEQYF

J gene: TRBJ2-1
V gene: TRBV29-1
D gene: TRBD2
clone size: .
CDR3 DNA: TGCAGCGTTGGTAGTAGCGGGGGCTTATACAATGAGCAGTTCTTC
CDR3 protein: CSVGSSGGLYNEQFF

J gene: TRBJ2-5
V gene: TRBV5-1
D gene: .
clone size: .
CDR3 DNA: TGCGCCAGCAGCTTGGGCGGTCCCGGAGAGACCCAGTACTTC
CDR3 protein: CASSLGGPGETQYF

J gene: TRBJ1-6
V gene: TRBV7-3
D gene: .
clone size: .
CDR3 DNA: TGTGCCAGCAGCTTATCCCCTGTTACACCCCTCCACTTT
CDR3 protein: CASSLSPVTPLHF

J gene: TRBJ1-3
V gene: TRBV11-2
D gene: .
clone size: once
CDR3 DNA: TGTGCCAGCAGCTTAGGCGGGGGCGGAAACACCATATATTTT
CDR3 protein: CASSLGGGGNTIYF

J gene: TRBJ2-3
V gene: TRBV5-1
D gene: TRBD2
clone size: few
CDR3 DNA: TGCGCCAGCAGCGGGACTAGCGGAAGTAGCACAGATACGCAGTATTTT
CDR3 protein: CASSGTSGSSTDTQYF

J gene: TRBJ2-7
V gene: TRBV7-9
D gene: .
clone size: few
CDR3 DNA: TGTGCCAGCAGCTACCAGGGCTACGAGCAGTACTTC
CDR3 protein: CASSYQGYEQYF

J gene: TRBJ1-4
V gene: TRBV2
D gene: .
clone size: .
CDR3 DNA: TGTGCCAGCAGTGAGGGGGAGGTGTTCTCGGAAAAACTGTTTTTT
CDR3 protein: CASSEGEVFSEKLFF

J gene: TRBJ1-2
V gene: TRBV5-6
D gene: .
clone size: .
CDR3 DNA: TGTGCCAGCAGCTTTAGCGGCTATGGCTACACCTTC
CDR3 protein: CASSFSGYGYTF

J gene: TRBJ2-2
V gene: TRBV6-1
D gene: .
clone size: .
CDR3 DNA: TGTGCCAGCAGCATATTCAGGGATACCGGGGAGCTGTTTTTT
CDR3 protein: CASSIFRDTGELFF

J gene: TRBJ2-7
V gene: TRBV4-1
D gene: TRBD1
clone size: .
CDR3 DNA: TGCGCCAGCAGCTCCACCGGGACAGGGGGGCTCTACGAGCAGTACTTC
CDR3 protein: CASSSTGTGGLYEQYF

J gene: TRBJ2-7
V gene: TRBV5-1
D gene: TRBD1
clone size: once
CDR3 DNA: TGCGCCAGCAGCTTGGTTGCCAGGGGGCCAGAGGAGCAGTACTTC
CDR3 protein: CASSLVARGPEEQYF

J gene: TRBJ2-1
V gene: TRBV28
D gene: .
clone size: few
CDR3 DNA: TGTGCCAGCAGCGCGTCCCACCCCTACAATGAGCAGTTCTTC
CDR3 protein: CASSASHPYNEQFF

J gene: TRBJ2-5
V gene: TRBV7-9
D gene: .
clone size: .
CDR3 DNA: TGTGCCAGCAGCTTAGACGTTACGAGAGAGACCCAGTACTTC
CDR3 protein: CASSLDVTRETQYF

J gene: TRBJ2-2
V gene: TRBV9
D gene: .
clone size: .
CDR3 DNA: TGTGCCAGCAGCGTAGCTGGTAGAGCTGGGGAGCTGTTTTTT
CDR3 protein: CASSVAGRAGELFF

J gene: TRBJ2-1
V gene: TRBV12-5
D gene: TRBD2
clone size: .
CDR3 DNA: TGTGCTAGTGGGTGGTCTAGCGGGTACAATGAGCAGTTCTTC
CDR3 protein: CASGWSSGYNEQFF

J gene: TRBJ2-7
V gene: TRBV18
D gene: .
clone size: .
CDR3 DNA: TGTGCCAGCTCACCACAAATGTACGGGACGGACAGCGAGCAGTACTTC
CDR3 protein: CASSPQMYGTDSEQYF

J gene: TRBJ2-1
V gene: TRBV7-9
D gene: TRBD2
clone size: few
CDR3 DNA: TGTTCCAGCAGCGATAGGCTAGCGGTCAGCTCCTACAATGAGCAGTTCTTC
CDR3 protein: CSSSDRLAVSSYNEQFF

J gene: TRBJ1-1
V gene: TRBV11-2
D gene: .
clone size: .
CDR3 DNA: TGTGCCAGCAGCGCTCACGGCACTGAAGCTTTCTTT
CDR3 protein: CASSAHGTEAFF

J gene: TRBJ1-2
V gene: TRBV5-8
D gene: .
clone size: once
CDR3 DNA: TGTGCCAGCAGCTTATTCGATGGCTACACCTTC
CDR3 protein: CASSLFDGYTF

J gene: TRBJ1-1
V gene: TRBV2
D gene: TRBD1
clone size: .
CDR3 DNA: TGTGCCAGCAGTGGTTCCAGGGGGTTGACCATGAACACTGAAGCTTTCTTT
CDR3 protein: CASSGSRGLTMNTEAFF

J gene: TRBJ1-2
V gene: TRBV7-9
D gene: .
clone size: .
CDR3 DNA: TGTGCCAGCAGCGAACGGGAAGGGGGCTACACCTTC
CDR3 protein: CASSEREGGYTF

J gene: TRBJ1-6
V gene: TRBV6-5
D gene: .
clone size: .
CDR3 DNA: TGTGCCAGCAGTTCAGACAGTTATTCACCCCTCCACTTT
CDR3 protein: CASSSDSYSPLHF

J gene: TRBJ2-5
V gene: TRBV27
D gene: .
clone size: .
CDR3 DNA: TGTGCCAGCAGTCCCTTGGGTGGCGGAGAGACCCAGTACTTC
CDR3 protein: CASSPLGGGETQYF

J gene: TRBJ1-3
V gene: TRBV6-5
D gene: .
clone size: .
CDR3 DNA: TGTGCCAGCAGTCGATGGACAGACTCTGGAAACACCATATATTTT
CDR3 protein: CASSRWTDSGNTIYF

J gene: TRBJ1-5
V gene: TRBV4-1
D gene: .
clone size: .
CDR3 DNA: TGCGCCAGCAGCCAAGATTATTATAGCAATCAGCCCCAGCATTTT
CDR3 protein: CASSQDYYSNQPQHF

J gene: TRBJ1-1
V gene: TRBV2
D gene: .
clone size: .
CDR3 DNA: TGTGCCAGCAGAAGGTACAGGGATCAGATGAACACTGAAGCTTTCTTT
CDR3 protein: CASRRYRDQMNTEAFF

J gene: TRBJ1-6
V gene: TRBV7-6
D gene: .
clone size: .
CDR3 DNA: TGTGCCAGCAGCGCCAACCCATCAGGCGTCTCCTATAATTCACCCCTCCACTTT
CDR3 protein: CASSANPSGVSYNSPLHF

J gene: TRBJ1-4
V gene: TRBV4-2
D gene: TRBD1
clone size: .
CDR3 DNA: TGTGCCAGCAGCCAAGATAGGGGACAGCGGGGGGAAAAACTGTTTTTT
CDR3 protein: CASSQDRGQRGEKLFF

J gene: TRBJ1-2
V gene: TRBV30
D gene: .
clone size: .
CDR3 DNA: TGTGCCTGGACCCCGGGGGCGGGGGCAGGCTATGGCTACACCTTC
CDR3 protein: CAWTPGAGAGYGYTF

J gene: TRBJ1-2
V gene: TRBV5-1
D gene: TRBD1
clone size: .
CDR3 DNA: TGCGCCAGCAGCCTGGGACAGGCGTACTATGGCTACACCTTC
CDR3 protein: CASSLGQAYYGYTF

J gene: TRBJ2-7
V gene: TRBV27
D gene: TRBD1
clone size: .
CDR3 DNA: TGTGCCAGCAGTTTGATAAGGGGGCCCTACGAGCAGTACTTC
CDR3 protein: CASSLIRGPYEQYF